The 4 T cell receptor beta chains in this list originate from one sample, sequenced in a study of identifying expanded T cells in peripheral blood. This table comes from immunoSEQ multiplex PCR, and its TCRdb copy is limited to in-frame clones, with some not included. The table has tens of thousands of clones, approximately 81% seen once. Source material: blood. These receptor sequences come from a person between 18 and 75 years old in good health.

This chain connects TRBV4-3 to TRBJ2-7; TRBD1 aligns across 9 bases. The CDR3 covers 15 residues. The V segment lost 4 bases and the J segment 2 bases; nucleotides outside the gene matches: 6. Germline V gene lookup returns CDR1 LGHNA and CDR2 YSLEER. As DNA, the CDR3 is TGCGCCAGCAGCCCACCGGGACAGGGAGCCTACGAGCAGTACTTC. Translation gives CASSPPGQGAYEQYF.

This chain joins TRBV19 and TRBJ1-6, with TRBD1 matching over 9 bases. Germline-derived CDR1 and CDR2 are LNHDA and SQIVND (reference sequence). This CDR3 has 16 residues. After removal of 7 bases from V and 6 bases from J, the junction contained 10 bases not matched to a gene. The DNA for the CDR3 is TGTGCCAGTACCTCACAGGGGGCCAAGGGTAATTCACCCCTCCACTTT. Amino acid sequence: CASTSQGAKGNSPLHF.

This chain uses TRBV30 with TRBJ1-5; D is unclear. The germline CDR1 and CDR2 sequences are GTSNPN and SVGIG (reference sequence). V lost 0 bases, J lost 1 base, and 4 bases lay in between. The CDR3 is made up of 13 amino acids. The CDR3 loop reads CAWSVGSNQPQHF. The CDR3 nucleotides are TGTGCCTGGAGTGTCGGCAGCAATCAGCCCCAGCATTTT.

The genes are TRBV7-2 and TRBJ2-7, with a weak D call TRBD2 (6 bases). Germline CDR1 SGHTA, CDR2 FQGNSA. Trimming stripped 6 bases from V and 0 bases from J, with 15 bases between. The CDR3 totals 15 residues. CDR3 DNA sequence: TGTGCCAGCAGTTACCAAGCGGGTAGCTCCTACGAGCAGTACTTC. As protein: CASSYQAGSSYEQYF. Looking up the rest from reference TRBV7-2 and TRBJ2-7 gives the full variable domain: GAGVSQSPSNKVTEKGKDVELRCDPISGHTALYWYRQSLGQGLEFLIYFQGNSAPDKSGLPSDRFSAERTGGSVSTLTIQRTQQEDSAVYLCASSYQAGSSYEQYFGPGTRLTVT.